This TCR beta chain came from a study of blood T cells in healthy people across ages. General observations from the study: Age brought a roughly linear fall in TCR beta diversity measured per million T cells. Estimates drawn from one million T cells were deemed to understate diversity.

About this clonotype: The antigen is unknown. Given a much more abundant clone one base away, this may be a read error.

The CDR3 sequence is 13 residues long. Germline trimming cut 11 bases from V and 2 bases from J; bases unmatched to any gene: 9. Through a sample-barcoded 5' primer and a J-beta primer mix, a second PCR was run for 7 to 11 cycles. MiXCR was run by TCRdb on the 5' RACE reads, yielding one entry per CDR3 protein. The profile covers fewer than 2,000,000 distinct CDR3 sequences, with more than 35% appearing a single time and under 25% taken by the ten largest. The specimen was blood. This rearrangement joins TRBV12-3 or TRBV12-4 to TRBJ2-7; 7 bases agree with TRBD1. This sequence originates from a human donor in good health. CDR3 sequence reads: CAGKRQGPYEQYF. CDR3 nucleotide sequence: TGTGCCGGCAAGAGACAGGGTCCCTACGAGCAGTACTTC.